These T cell receptor beta chains were read from a single sample in a study of T cells in Graves' hyperthyroidism and ophthalmopathy. MiXCR was run by TCRdb on the multiplex PCR reads, yielding one entry per CDR3 protein. The sample includes approximately 300,000 distinct CDR3 sequences, around a fifth of them seen just once. What was sequenced was blood. All receptors derive from a middle-aged man with Graves' ophthalmopathy. The CDR3 runs from the conserved cysteine through the conserved F or W.

J gene	V gene	CDR3 protein
TRBJ2-7	TRBV2	CASNRDRGLSEQYF
TRBJ2-2	TRBV3-1	CASSQSWESSGETPNTGELFF
TRBJ1-5	TRBV30	CAWSADHSNQPQHF
TRBJ2-4	TRBV18	CASSPPQEGKNIQYF
TRBJ1-2	TRBV20-1	CSAAPRGRDYGYTF
TRBJ2-1	TRBV9	CASSAAGTSGNEQFF
TRBJ2-7	TRBV30	CAWSVHGSPYEQYF
TRBJ1-4	TRBV11-2	CASSLGDRDNEKLFF
TRBJ2-3	TRBV5-1	CASSPEQGRTDTQYF
TRBJ1-6	TRBV14	CASSPKGSSPLHF
TRBJ2-7	TRBV27	CASSFGGRYSYEQYF
TRBJ2-1	TRBV5-6	CASSAGLTSYNEQFF
TRBJ2-7	TRBV11-2	CASLVAGGSREQYF
TRBJ2-1	TRBV20-1	CSHTTGLAGSEQFF
TRBJ1-4	TRBV7-8	CASSLGSRSEKLFF
TRBJ1-1	TRBV18	CASSPTGTGRTEAFF
TRBJ1-5	TRBV5-1	CASSPGQQNQPQHF
TRBJ2-5	TRBV7-2	CASSIGTSGSGTQYF
TRBJ1-5	TRBV24-1	CATSGPFFNQPQHF
TRBJ1-6	TRBV12-3/TRBV12-4	CASSSPGSPLHF
TRBJ2-7	TRBV7-9	CASSSGTAAYEQYF
TRBJ1-4	TRBV6-5	CASSYGGNGHEKLFF
TRBJ2-7	TRBV15	CATSTPDGSGGGYEQYF
TRBJ2-7	TRBV20-1	CSARGLAGVDEQYF
TRBJ2-1	TRBV5-6	CASSFSFGGVGNEQFF
TRBJ2-7	TRBV3-1	CASSQDPAGEYEQYF
TRBJ1-5	TRBV19	CACSVIGDQPQHF
TRBJ2-5	TRBV19	CASSYTVVETQYF
TRBJ2-7	TRBV7-2	CASSLVRGSHEQYF
TRBJ2-3	TRBV6-1	CASSYSAATDTQYF
TRBJ2-7	TRBV9	CASSPRTSGVEQYF
TRBJ2-7	TRBV5-8	CASSSSRVEQYF
TRBJ2-7	TRBV3-1	CASSRGTHEQYF
TRBJ2-3	TRBV11-2	CASSFRGRPTDTQYF
TRBJ2-5	TRBV24-1	CATSRDYETQYF
TRBJ1-5	TRBV3-1	CASSLQTGGNQPQHF
TRBJ1-5	TRBV7-2	CASSFNGGQGFSQPQHF
TRBJ1-4	TRBV30	CAWRRVLNEKLFF
TRBJ1-1	TRBV9	CASSPRQGTNTEAFF
TRBJ1-1	TRBV2	CASSVTGGGTEAFF
TRBJ2-4	TRBV7-8	CASSQKRDPAKNIQYF
TRBJ2-1	TRBV12-3/TRBV12-4	CASSKERIDYNEQFF
TRBJ2-2	TRBV11-2	CASSLGRGELFF
TRBJ1-5	TRBV28	CASRGEGSHQPQHF
TRBJ2-7	TRBV28	CASSFLAGGQGEQYF
TRBJ2-3	TRBV7-3	CASSEGLAGAKQYF
TRBJ2-7	TRBV20-1	CSARTEVGEQYF
TRBJ2-7	TRBV30	CAWSPDPSLGQYF
TRBJ2-1	TRBV25-1	CASSEWGVAAGGEQFF
TRBJ1-1	TRBV6-6	CASSYGGGRETEAFF
TRBJ2-7	TRBV6-5	CASSYGGGISYEQYF
TRBJ1-5	TRBV2	CASSGGWGGDQPQHF
TRBJ1-5	TRBV12-3/TRBV12-4	CASSSTGGNSNQPQHF
TRBJ2-3	TRBV28	CASSLIGVTDTQYF
TRBJ2-7	TRBV4-2	CASTQGGTSPYEQYF
TRBJ1-5	TRBV20-1	CSASYTTGGEQPQHF